These 28 T cell receptor beta chains originate from one sample sequenced in a study of technical replicates of blood from a few donors. The assay was immunoSEQ multiplex PCR, and TCRdb's table has in-frame clones only and misses some. Here the sample spans 80,000 or so clones, 95% to 98% being singletons. The sequenced sample was T cells isolated from PBMCs. The receptors come from a human donor in good health.

The chain uses TRBV5-1 and TRBJ1-2; TRBD1 matches at 10 bases. Germline loops: CDR1 SGHRS, CDR2 YFSETQ. The ends lost 2 bases at V and 7 bases at J; junction bases unmatched: 5. CDR3 length: 14 amino acids. The CDR3 DNA follows: TGCGCCAGCAGCTTAGACAGGGGGCCGGGTGGCTACACCTTC. It specifies CASSLDRGPGGYTF.

This chain uses TRBV5-1 with TRBJ1-5; D might be TRBD1 (6 bases). With 2 bases removed from V and 7 bases from J, the gap between germline ends came to 7 bases. This CDR3 comprises 12 residues. Germline V gives CDR1 SGHRS, CDR2 YFSETQ. The CDR3 DNA is TGCGCCAGCAGCTTTACAGGGCAGCCCCAGCATTTT. This codes for CASSFTGQPQHF.

The rearrangement links TRBV11-2 to TRBJ2-5, with D maybe TRBD2 (5 bases). With 4 bases removed from V and 2 bases from J, the gap between germline ends came to 14 bases. Germline V gene sequence: CDR1 SGHAT, CDR2 FQNNGV. The CDR3 extends over 15 amino acids. The CDR3, as DNA: TGTGCCAGCAGCTCCAGGAGGACGATTCAAGAGACCCAGTACTTC. Its translation is CASSSRRTIQETQYF.

V is TRBV28 and J is TRBJ2-1, with 7 bases identical to TRBD1. CDR3 size: 16 residues. Germline trimming cut 1 base from V and 10 bases from J; bases unmatched to any gene: 13. The germline CDR1 and CDR2 sequences are MDHEN and SYDVKM. CDR3 region: CASSLYLLGQAGEQFF. CDR3 DNA: TGTGCCAGCAGTTTATATCTTCTCGGACAGGCAGGGGAGCAGTTCTTC. The complete variable domain, with remaining parts taken from reference TRBV28 and TRBJ2-1, reads DVKVTQSSRYLVKRTGEKVFLECVQDMDHENMFWYRQDPGLGLRLIYFSYDVKMKEKGDIPEGYSVSREKKERFSLILESASTNQTSMYLCASSLYLLGQAGEQFFGPGTRLTVL.

The gene calls are TRBV5-1 and TRBJ1-4, with TRBD1 as a possible D gene (5 bases). Germline V gives CDR1 SGHRS, CDR2 YFSETQ. The ends were cut back, 7 bases at V and 10 bases at J, with 29 bases in the middle. There are 17 residues in the CDR3. CDR3 in DNA: TGCGCCAGCCCCTGGAGGGGCGCGTTGCGTGGGGCGGGAAAACTGTTTTTT. Its translation: CASPWRGALRGAGKLFF.

J is TRBJ2-1 and V is TRBV28; TRBD1 aligns across 7 bases. The CDR3 runs 15 residues. CDR1 is MDHEN and CDR2 is SYDVKM in the germline V gene. V dropped 6 bases and J dropped 7; count of bases not matched to a gene: 12. CDR3 amino acids: CASSRQTNRGNEQFF. CDR3 sequence (DNA): TGTGCCAGCAGCCGACAGACCAACAGGGGAAATGAGCAGTTCTTC.

This sequence joins TRBV19 and TRBJ2-2; 8 nucleotides align to TRBD1. The germline V gene has CDR1 LNHDA and CDR2 SQIVND (reference sequence). Unmatched junction bases numbered 6, after V lost 6 bases and J lost 3 bases. The CDR3 is made up of 15 amino acids. For the CDR3, the DNA is TGTGCCAGTAGAAAAACAGGGGGTGACACCGGGGAGCTGTTTTTT. This translates into CASRKTGGDTGELFF.

The J gene is TRBJ2-5, the V gene TRBV25-1; no reliable D call. The V gene's germline CDR1 is MGHDK and CDR2 SYGVNS. This CDR3 has 11 amino acids. V lost 11 bases to trimming and J lost 10 bases, with 17 bases between them. CDR3 nucleotide sequence: TGTGCCGCAAGTTCCGGGTTACGCCAGTACTTC. This translates into CAASSGLRQYF.

The chain combines TRBV5-4 with TRBJ1-5; D is uncertain. Deletions cut 2 bases from V and 2 bases from J, with 8 bases between. CDR3 size: 14 residues. Germline V gene data show CDR1 as SGHNT and CDR2 as YYREEE (reference sequence). CDR3 coding DNA: TGTGCCAGCAGCTTCCTAGGTGGCAATCAGCCCCAGCATTTT. Its translation is CASSFLGGNQPQHF.

The chain joins TRBV6-4 to TRBJ1-4, with D hard to call. In germline, CDR1 is MRHNA, CDR2 SNTAGT. The CDR3 runs 16 residues. Trimming cost V 8 bases and J 7 bases, with 23 bases left between them. CDR3 region: CASRSLEGVVPEKLFF. DNA of the CDR3: TGTGCCAGCCGATCACTAGAGGGAGTTGTCCCTGAAAAACTGTTTTTT.

This sequence joins TRBV30 and TRBJ2-5; 8 positions agree with TRBD1. There are 15 residues in the CDR3. Germline loops: CDR1 GTSNPN, CDR2 SVGIG (reference sequence). Trimming took 0 bases from V and 7 from J; bases not matched to a gene: 10. CDR3 sequence reads: CAWSVLIGQGTTQYF. Written as DNA, the CDR3 is TGTGCCTGGAGTGTATTAATAGGACAGGGAACGACCCAGTACTTC. The full variable domain, its missing parts supplied by reference TRBV30 and TRBJ2-5, is SQTIHQWPATLVQPVGSPLSLECTVEGTSNPNLYWYRQAAGRGLQLLFYSVGIGQISSEVPQNLSASRPQDRQFILSSKKLLLSDSGFYLCAWSVLIGQGTTQYFGPGTRLLVL.

This chain uses TRBV11-2 with TRBJ2-1; TRBD2 aligns across 9 bases. The CDR3 consists of 16 residues. From germline, CDR1 is SGHAT and CDR2 FQNNGV. J gave up 4 bases and V 5 bases, and 9 bases lay outside the gene matches. CDR3 protein: CASSPRLAGIYNEQFF. CDR3 nucleotide sequence: TGTGCCAGCAGCCCACGTCTAGCGGGGATTTACAATGAGCAGTTCTTC.

Of note for this clone: The junction differs from germline at one of its ends, possibly a read error. This sequence joins TRBV11-3 and TRBJ1-2; no clear D gene. Germline V lookup: CDR1 SGHNT, CDR2 YENEEA. There are 12 residues in the CDR3. The CDR3 protein is CASSSTKYGYTF. Written as DNA, the CDR3 is TGTGCCAGCAGCTCGACTAAGTATGGCTACACCTTC. Drawing the rest from reference TRBV11-3 and TRBJ1-2, the complete variable domain is EAGVVQSPRYKIIEKKQPVAFWCNPISGHNTLYWYLQNLGQGPELLIRYENEEAVDDSQLPKDRFSAERLKGVDSTLKIQPAELGDSAVYLCASSSTKYGYTFGSGTRLTVV.

The chain employs TRBV27 and TRBJ1-1, with 8 bases identical to TRBD1. CDR1 and CDR2 from the germline V gene are MNHEY and SMNVEV (reference sequence). V lost 10 bases to trimming and J lost 8 bases; unmatched junction nucleotides: 12. The CDR3 has 13 residues. CDR3 in DNA: TGTGCCACCGCCTCGACAGGGGCTCCCGAAGCTTTCTTT. Encoded protein: CATASTGAPEAFF.

This sequence joins TRBV11-2 and TRBJ1-1; D unclear. The CDR3 totals 13 residues. V was trimmed by 5 bases and J by 4 bases, leaving 11 bases between them. Germline V gene sequence: CDR1 SGHAT, CDR2 FQNNGV. CDR3 coding DNA: TGTGCCAGCAGCCCATTGGAGGTCACTGAAGCTTTCTTT. Protein product: CASSPLEVTEAFF.

V gene TRBV7-2 combines with J gene TRBJ2-4; TRBD2 aligns across 13 bases. Germline V lookup: CDR1 SGHTA, CDR2 FQGNSA. The ends lost 7 bases at V and 3 bases at J; junction bases unmatched: 9. CDR3 length equals 17 residues. The CDR3 coding sequence is TGTGCCAGCAACAGAGGGGGACTAGCGGGAAACAAAAACATTCAGTACTTC. It translates to CASNRGGLAGNKNIQYF. The full variable domain, rest sourced from reference TRBV7-2 and TRBJ2-4, is GAGVSQSPSNKVTEKGKDVELRCDPISGHTALYWYRQSLGQGLEFLIYFQGNSAPDKSGLPSDRFSAERTGGSVSTLTIQRTQQEDSAVYLCASNRGGLAGNKNIQYFGAGTRLSVL.

The rearrangement uses TRBV12-5 and TRBJ2-7; 7 bases match TRBD1. Germline values: CDR1 LGHNT, CDR2 FRNRAP. CDR3 length: 15 residues. V was pared by 0 bases and J by 0 bases, with 2 bases of the junction left unmatched. CDR3 sequence reads: CASGLVSGGSYEQYF. The CDR3 DNA sequence: TGTGCTAGTGGTTTGGTATCAGGGGGCTCCTACGAGCAGTACTTC. Supplemented by reference TRBV12-5 and TRBJ2-7, the full variable domain reads DARVTQTPRHKVTEMGQEVTMRCQPILGHNTVFWYRQTMMQGLELLAYFRNRAPLDDSGMPKDRFSAEMPDATLATLKIQPSEPRDSAVYFCASGLVSGGSYEQYFGPGTRLTVT.

The CDR3 region has the DNA TGTGCCAGCAGTTTATCCCGGGCCAGGGCCCCCTACGAGCAGTACTTC. Amino acid sequence: CASSLSRARAPYEQYF. The chain links TRBV27 to TRBJ2-7; possible D gene TRBD1, 5 bases. Germline V lookup: CDR1 MNHEY, CDR2 SMNVEV (reference sequence). This CDR3 is 16 amino acids long. Trimming shortened V by 0 bases and J by 2 bases, and 14 bases separated the two germline ends.

The V and J genes are TRBV5-4 and TRBJ2-5; TRBD2 matches 9 bases. J gave up 4 bases and V 8 bases, and 6 bases lay outside the gene matches. The germline V gene encodes CDR1 SGHNT and CDR2 YYREEE (reference sequence). CDR3 length: 13 residues. The CDR3, as DNA: TGTGCCAGTTCCTCAGCGGGGGGAGAGACCCAGTACTTC. Translating it yields CASSSAGGETQYF.

The V and J genes are TRBV21-1 and TRBJ2-5; TRBD1, the table's D call, was not compared with the DNA. TRBV21-1 constitutes a pseudogene. CDR3 length equals 17 residues. Written as DNA, the CDR3 is TGTGCCAGCAGCATTAAGGGCGGGGACAGGGGGCTTGAGACCCAGTACTTC. Translating gives CASSIKGGDRGLETQYF.

This rearrangement joins TRBV4-1 to TRBJ2-3; TRBD1 matches 7 bases. Germline loops: CDR1 MGHRA, CDR2 YSYEKL. The V and J ends lost 1 base and 4 bases, in that order; junction bases with no gene match: 5. The CDR3 covers 15 residues. CDR3 amino acids: CASSQVGTVADTQYF. Written as DNA, the CDR3 is TGCGCCAGCAGCCAAGTAGGGACAGTGGCAGATACGCAGTATTTT.

The chain carries TRBV19 and TRBJ2-7; 7 bases fit TRBD1. This CDR3 contains 14 residues. Germline CDR1 LNHDA, CDR2 SQIVND (reference sequence). After removal of 7 bases from V and 6 bases from J, the junction contained 12 bases not matched to a gene. The CDR3 reads CASTISGTAGEQYF. As DNA, the CDR3 is TGTGCCAGTACTATCTCCGGGACAGCTGGCGAGCAGTACTTC. The full variable domain, rest sourced from reference TRBV19 and TRBJ2-7, is DGGITQSPKYLFRKEGQNVTLSCEQNLNHDAMYWYRQDPGQGLRLIYYSQIVNDFQKGDIAEGYSVSREKKESFPLTVTSAQKNPTAFYLCASTISGTAGEQYFGPGTRLTVT.

Concerning this clone itself: At one of its ends the junction is not consistent with the germline gene, which may arise from a read error. The V call is TRBV28, the J call TRBJ2-7; D may be TRBD1 (7 bases). Per germline, CDR1 MDHEN and CDR2 SYDVKM. This CDR3 has 16 amino acids. This CDR3 reads CASSFRGTAISHEQYF. In nucleotides, the CDR3 is TGTGCCAGCAGTTTCCGGGGGACAGCCATCTCCCACGAGCAGTACTTC.

The gene calls are TRBV11-3 and TRBJ2-7; TRBD2 matches 9 bases. Germline V gene sequence: CDR1 SGHNT, CDR2 YENEEA. J lost 4 bases, V lost 5 bases, and 9 bases had no gene match. This CDR3 has 15 residues. The CDR3 reads CASSPRAGGLYEQYF. Here the CDR3 DNA reads TGTGCCAGCAGCCCAAGAGCGGGGGGACTATACGAGCAGTACTTC.

This clone has a single count. The chain combines TRBV27 with TRBJ1-5; D possibly corresponds to TRBD1 (5 bases). V was cut by 6 bases and J by 0 bases, with 21 bases left in between. Germline CDR1 reads MNHEY; CDR2 reads SMNVEV (reference sequence). The CDR3 is 18 amino acids. The CDR3 region is CASSSRQLGRYSNQPQHF. The CDR3 DNA sequence: TGTGCCAGCAGCAGTAGACAGTTAGGACGGTATAGCAATCAGCCCCAGCATTTT.

The rearrangement uses TRBV7-6 and TRBJ2-5, with 7 bases identical to TRBD2. Trimming removed 5 bases from V and 5 bases from J; junction bases left unmatched: 8. The CDR3 runs 14 residues. The germline gives CDR1 SGHVS, CDR2 FNYEAQ. The CDR3 sequence is CASSQPGGAETQYF. The CDR3 DNA reads TGTGCCAGCAGCCAGCCGGGGGGTGCGGAGACCCAGTACTTC.

This chain uses TRBV9 with TRBJ1-1; 7 bases fit TRBD1. The trim removed 3 bases at V and 5 bases at J, leaving 7 bases unmatched. The germline V gene encodes CDR1 SGDLS and CDR2 YYNGEE. This CDR3 is built from 14 residues. The DNA for the CDR3 is TGTGCCAGCAGCGCCAGACAGGGTGGGACTGAAGCTTTCTTT. Amino acid sequence: CASSARQGGTEAFF.

CDR3 amino acids: CASSKTGGTTRSYEQYF. The CDR3 DNA reads as TGTGCCAGCAGCAAAACGGGGGGGACTACTCGGTCCTACGAGCAGTACTTC. The J gene is TRBJ2-7, the V gene TRBV7-8; 8 nucleotides line up with TRBD2. Germline V gene lookup returns CDR1 SGHVS and CDR2 FQNEAQ. J was trimmed by 1 base and V by 5 bases; bases with no gene match: 13. This CDR3 has 17 residues. Looking up the rest from reference TRBV7-8 and TRBJ2-7 gives the full variable domain: GAGVSQSPRYKVAKRGQDVALRCDPISGHVSLFWYQQALGQGPEFLTYFQNEAQLDKSGLPSDRFFAERPEGSVSTLKIQRTQQEDSAVYLCASSKTGGTTRSYEQYFGPGTRLTVT.